The next 27 T cell receptor beta chains were all read from a single sample in a study of T cell repertoires in cytomegalovirus infection. No antigens are known for them. Via MiXCR, TCRdb re-called the reads, giving one row per CDR3 protein. The data show around 800,000 distinct CDR3 sequences, with 30% to 35% seen just once and around 12% held by the top ten. Here the sequenced sample was cultured CD8+ T cells from PBMCs, taken from culture after CMV antigen stimulation. These receptors were collected from a human donor in good health (CMV status not recorded). Some clones in this sample may be carry-over from other donors' samples.

There are many counts of this clonotype. The V call is TRBV7-8, the J call TRBJ2-3, with 9 bases lining up with TRBD1. V dropped 1 base and J dropped 4; count of bases not matched to a gene: 3. Germline CDR1 is SGHVS and CDR2 is FQNEAQ. The CDR3 runs 15 residues. In nucleotides, the CDR3 is TGTGCCAGCAGCTTAGAGGGACAGGGTGCAGATACGCAGTATTTT. It codes for CASSLEGQGADTQYF.

This clonotype occurred a few times. This rearrangement joins TRBV6-2 or TRBV6-3 to TRBJ1-2; D not resolved. CDR3 length: 14 residues. The V end lost 6 bases, the J end lost 6 bases, and 17 bases lay between the germline ends. The germline gives CDR1 MNHEY, CDR2 SVGEGT. DNA for the CDR3: TGTGCCAGCAGCCAAAGTGGAGGCGGAGATGGCTACACCTTC. The encoded protein is CASSQSGGGDGYTF.

The chain joins TRBV6-1 to TRBJ2-1; 9 bases fit TRBD1. V trimming: 3 bases; J trimming: 5 bases; junction bases outside the gene matches: 11. The CDR3 covers 17 residues. Looked up from germline, CDR1 is MNHNS and CDR2 is SASEGT. CDR3 sequence (DNA): TGTGCCAGCAGTGAGGGACAGGGCACCGGGGTTGACAATGAGCAGTTCTTC. Its protein is CASSEGQGTGVDNEQFF.

The chain couples TRBV9 to TRBJ2-4; 7 bases are shared with TRBD1. CDR3 length: 13 amino acids. V dropped 5 bases and J dropped 7; count of bases not matched to a gene: 6. Per the germline V gene, CDR1 is SGDLS and CDR2 is YYNGEE. CDR3 region: CASSPGGKNIQYF. CDR3 DNA sequence: TGTGCCAGCAGTCCAGGGGGAAAGAACATTCAGTACTTC.

This chain links TRBV7-8 with TRBJ2-1; D uncertain. Per germline, CDR1 SGHVS and CDR2 FQNEAQ. The CDR3 is 13 residues long. Trimming shortened V by 3 bases and J by 5 bases, and 8 bases separated the two germline ends. The chain's CDR3 is CASSFENDNEQFF. CDR3 DNA sequence: TGTGCCAGCAGCTTCGAGAACGACAATGAGCAGTTCTTC.

This clonotype was observed at least ten times. The chain employs TRBV7-9 and TRBJ2-7; D remains unclear. CDR3 length: 14 residues. Germline V gene data show CDR1 as SEHNR and CDR2 as FQNEAQ (reference sequence). V was clipped by 3 bases and J by 0 bases, with 9 bases between them. CDR3 sequence: CASSFTATSYEQYV. The DNA for the CDR3 is TGTGCCAGCAGCTTCACGGCGACCTCCTACGAGCAGTACGTC.

This clonotype was counted a few times. This chain links TRBV2 with TRBJ2-5, with 7 bases identical to TRBD1. V trimming: 3 bases; J trimming: 4 bases; junction bases outside the gene matches: 11. Germline V CDR1 and CDR2: SNHLY, FYNNEI. The CDR3 covers 16 residues. CDR3 nucleotide sequence: TGTGCCAGCAGTGAGGGACAGATGGGTGATGGAGAGACCCAGTACTTC. Amino acids: CASSEGQMGDGETQYF.

The chain uses TRBV7-9 and TRBJ1-1; no firm D call. Germline V gives CDR1 SEHNR, CDR2 FQNEAQ (reference sequence). Trimming cost V 7 bases and J 0 bases, with 15 bases left between them. This CDR3 spans 15 amino acids. CDR3 protein: CASTLLTVLNTEAFF. The CDR3 nucleotides read TGTGCCAGCACTCTCCTAACCGTTCTGAACACTGAAGCTTTCTTT.

This clonotype was observed a handful of times. This rearrangement joins TRBV5-1 to TRBJ1-1; TRBD1 might be the D (6 bases). This CDR3 has 15 amino acids. Trimming took off 2 bases at V and 0 bases at J, with 11 bases between the two ends. CDR1 is SGHRS, CDR2 YFSETQ, per germline. DNA for the CDR3: TGCGCCAGCAGCTTTGAGACAGGCCTGAACACTGAAGCTTTCTTT. Protein sequence: CASSFETGLNTEAFF.

The V and J genes are TRBV12-3 or TRBV12-4 and TRBJ1-1, with D uncertain. The CDR3 is 11 residues long. The ends were cut back, 6 bases at V and 7 bases at J, with 9 bases in the middle. The CDR3 region is CASRLIGEAFF. CDR3 in DNA: TGTGCCAGCAGACTAATAGGTGAAGCTTTCTTT.

This clonotype was seen a few times. The chain joins TRBV5-6 to TRBJ1-4; D gene unclear. The germline CDR1 and CDR2 sequences are SGHDT and YYEEEE. Trimming stripped 2 bases from V and 5 bases from J, with 7 bases between. The CDR3 is 13 amino acids. CDR3 nucleotides: TGTGCCAGCAGCTTTGGAGGAAATGAAAAACTGTTTTTT. The encoded protein is CASSFGGNEKLFF.

This rearrangement joins TRBV27 to TRBJ1-6; D remains unclear. CDR3 length: 13 residues. Looked up from germline, CDR1 is MNHEY and CDR2 is SMNVEV (reference sequence). With 5 bases removed from V and 9 bases from J, the gap between germline ends came to 11 bases. CDR3 sequence (DNA): TGTGCCAGCAGTCCCTCTGGGAGTTCACCCCTCCACTTT. It is translated as CASSPSGSSPLHF.

The chain recombines TRBV6-4 with TRBJ2-7; D is possibly TRBD2 (6 bases). The CDR3 consists of 14 residues. The V gene lost 7 bases and the J gene lost 3 bases, with 16 bases spanning the gap. The germline gives CDR1 MRHNA, CDR2 SNTAGT. This CDR3 reads CASILWGDYYEQYF. The CDR3 region has the DNA TGTGCCAGCATCCTTTGGGGGGATTACTACGAGCAGTACTTC.

This clonotype occurred a few times. This CDR3 is CASSKLTSGGSTDTQYF. The CDR3 DNA sequence: TGTGCCAGCAGTAAGTTGACTAGCGGGGGGAGCACAGATACGCAGTATTTT. The V and J genes are TRBV27 and TRBJ2-3, with 13 bases fitting TRBD2. In germline, CDR1 is MNHEY, CDR2 SMNVEV (reference sequence). CDR3 length: 17 residues. Losses at the gene ends were 5 bases for V and 0 bases for J; bases not matched to a gene: 5.

This clonotype was recorded at least ten times. The gene calls are TRBV6-5 and TRBJ1-1; D unresolved. Between the trimmed V and J ends, which lost 0 bases and 3 bases, there was a span of 5 bases. Germline V gives CDR1 MNHEY, CDR2 SVGAGI. This CDR3 has 13 residues. The CDR3 region is CASSYSSYTEAFF. CDR3 DNA sequence: TGTGCCAGCAGTTACTCCTCCTACACTGAAGCTTTCTTT.

The chain is built from TRBV6-8 and TRBJ2-3; weak D call: TRBD1 (5 bases). V shed 0 bases and J shed 3 bases, with 10 bases lying between them. The CDR3 contains 15 residues. CDR1 MNHGY and CDR2 SAAAGT come from the germline V gene. The CDR3 region has the DNA TGTGCCAGCAGTTACTCCCAGGGTGGGACAGATACGCAGTATTTT. Its translation: CASSYSQGGTDTQYF.

The chain combines TRBV6-1 with TRBJ1-5, with unresolved D. V lost 3 bases and J lost 0, with 12 bases in between. The CDR3 extends over 16 amino acids. Germline CDR1 and CDR2: MNHNS and SASEGT. In DNA, the CDR3 is TGTGCCAGCAGTGAGGAACATATTTATAGCAATCAGCCCCAGCATTTT. It translates to CASSEEHIYSNQPQHF.

This clonotype was picked up a small number of times. CDR3 bases: TGTGCCAGTAGTCCGGGACCGGGGGTTAATTCACCCCTCCACTTT. It specifies CASSPGPGVNSPLHF. This sequence joins TRBV19 and TRBJ1-6; D is possibly TRBD1 (5 bases). This CDR3 has 15 amino acids. Germline CDR1 reads LNHDA; CDR2 reads SQIVND (reference sequence). Trimming removed 5 bases from V and 6 bases from J, with 14 bases in between.

This clonotype showed up just a few times. The rearrangement uses TRBV19 and TRBJ1-1; D remains ambiguous. V was pared by 4 bases and J by 0 bases, with 12 bases between. The CDR3 contains 15 residues. CDR1 and CDR2 (germline): LNHDA, SQIVND (reference sequence). The DNA for the CDR3 is TGTGCCAGTAGTAACGGAGATCCCATGAACACTGAAGCTTTCTTT. Translated: CASSNGDPMNTEAFF.

This chain uses TRBV7-9 with TRBJ2-1; 8 bases fit TRBD1. J gave up 2 bases and V 5 bases, and 8 bases lay outside the gene matches. Germline values: CDR1 SEHNR, CDR2 FQNEAQ (reference sequence). This CDR3 comprises 16 residues. Written as DNA, the CDR3 is TGTGCCAGCAGCGGCACAGGGGGACGCGCCTACAATGAGCAGTTCTTC. This encodes CASSGTGGRAYNEQFF.

This clonotype showed up just a few times. The chain carries TRBV19 and TRBJ1-2; 7 bases map to TRBD1. Trimming took 8 bases from V and 6 from J; bases not matched to a gene: 6. CDR3 length: 12 residues. Germline V gives CDR1 LNHDA, CDR2 SQIVND (reference sequence). The CDR3 region has the DNA TGTGCCAGTTCGACAGGGCAGAATGGCTACACCTTC. Protein sequence: CASSTGQNGYTF.

The chain joins TRBV6-2 or TRBV6-3 to TRBJ2-1; 7 nucleotides align to TRBD1. The CDR3 is made up of 13 amino acids. The germline CDR1 and CDR2 sequences are MNHEY and SVGEGT. J lost 6 bases, V lost 2 bases, and 1 base had no gene match. CDR3 coding DNA: TGTGCCAGCAGTTACGGGACAGTCAATGAGCAGTTCTTC. Residues: CASSYGTVNEQFF.

CDR3 in amino acids: CASSYSKIEAFF. CDR3 nucleotides: TGTGCCAGCAGTTACTCGAAGATTGAAGCTTTCTTT. The rearrangement uses TRBV6-6 and TRBJ1-1; D unresolved. Germline-derived CDR1 and CDR2 are MNHNY and SVGAGI (reference sequence). This CDR3 is built from 12 residues. V was pared by 0 bases and J by 7 bases, with 6 bases between.

This clonotype showed up just a few times. V is TRBV27 and J is TRBJ1-1; unclear D gene. V lost 5 bases and J lost 0, with 7 bases in between. The CDR3 length is 13 residues. Germline V gives CDR1 MNHEY, CDR2 SMNVEV (reference sequence). CDR3 loop: CASSPKMNTEAFF. The CDR3 nucleotides are TGTGCCAGCAGTCCCAAAATGAACACTGAAGCTTTCTTT.

The chain's CDR3 is CASSLTGTTFF. The DNA of the CDR3 is TGTGCCAGCAGCCTAACCGGGACAACGTTCTTC. The chain has TRBV7-6 and TRBJ2-1; the D gene is possibly TRBD1 (6 bases). From germline, CDR1 is SGHVS and CDR2 FNYEAQ. This CDR3 region has 11 residues. Trimming took off 5 bases at V and 15 bases at J, with 14 bases between the two ends.

This clonotype occurred once. This chain uses TRBV20-1 with TRBJ1-2, with D possibly being TRBD1 (5 bases). Germline CDR1 is DFQATT and CDR2 is SNEGSKA (reference sequence). The CDR3 covers 13 residues. V lost 4 bases and J 5 bases, leaving 14 bases between the germline ends. This CDR3 reads CSANGDRGYGYTF. The CDR3 DNA is TGCAGTGCTAATGGCGACAGAGGGTATGGCTACACCTTC.

J is TRBJ1-2 and V is TRBV29-1; D is perhaps TRBD1 (5 bases). With 0 bases removed from V and 2 bases from J, the gap between germline ends came to 10 bases. From germline, CDR1 is SQVTM and CDR2 ANQGSEA. The CDR3 covers 14 residues. CDR3 nucleotides: TGCAGCGTTGAAGATGTCAAGGGGAACTATGGCTACACCTTC. Translation gives CSVEDVKGNYGYTF.